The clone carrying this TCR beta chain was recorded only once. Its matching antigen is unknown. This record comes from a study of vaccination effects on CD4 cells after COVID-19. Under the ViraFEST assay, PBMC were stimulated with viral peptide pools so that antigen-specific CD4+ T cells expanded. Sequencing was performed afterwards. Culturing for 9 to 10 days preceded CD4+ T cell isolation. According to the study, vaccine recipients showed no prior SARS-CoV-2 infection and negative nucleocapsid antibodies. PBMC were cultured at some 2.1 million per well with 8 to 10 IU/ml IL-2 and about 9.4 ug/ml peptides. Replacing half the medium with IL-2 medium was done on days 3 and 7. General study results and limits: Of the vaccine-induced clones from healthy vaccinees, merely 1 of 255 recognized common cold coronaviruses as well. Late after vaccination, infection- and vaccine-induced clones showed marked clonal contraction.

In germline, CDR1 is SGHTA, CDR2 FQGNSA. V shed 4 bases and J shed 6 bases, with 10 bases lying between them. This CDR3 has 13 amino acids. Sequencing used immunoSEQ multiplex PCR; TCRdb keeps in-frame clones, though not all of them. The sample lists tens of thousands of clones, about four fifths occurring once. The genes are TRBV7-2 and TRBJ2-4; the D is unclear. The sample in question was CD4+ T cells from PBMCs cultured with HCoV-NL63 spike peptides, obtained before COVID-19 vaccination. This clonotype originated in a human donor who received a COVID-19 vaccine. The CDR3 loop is CASSSSFGNIQYF. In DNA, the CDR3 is TGTGCCAGCAGCTCCTCCTTCGGAAACATTCAGTACTTC.